Each of the 13 T cell receptor beta chains below was sequenced from the same sample in a study of cytotoxic CD8 clonotypes in ibrutinib-treated CLL. TCRdb keeps only in-frame clones here, not all; method: immunoSEQ multiplex PCR. Of 300,000 or so clones listed, under 70% are singletons. This specimen was PBMCs, taken after 36 months of ibrutinib treatment. Source of these receptors: a human donor with chronic lymphocytic leukemia.

The V and J genes are TRBV6-5 and TRBJ2-2; 9 positions match TRBD1. Germline CDR1 reads MNHEY; CDR2 reads SVGAGI. V shed 0 bases and J 5 bases; nucleotides not matched to a gene: 4. This CDR3 spans 16 amino acids. Here the CDR3 reads CASSYSGTGQTGELFF. CDR3 nucleotide sequence: TGTGCCAGCAGTTACTCCGGGACAGGGCAAACCGGGGAGCTGTTTTTT.

With regard to this clone: The same CDR3 can be traced to other DNA sequences in this sample. V and J are TRBV27 and TRBJ2-7; 15 bases fit TRBD2. Looked up from germline, CDR1 is MNHEY and CDR2 is SMNVEV (reference sequence). The CDR3 is made up of 15 amino acids. The V segment lost 6 bases and the J segment 4 bases; nucleotides outside the gene matches: 4. The CDR3 is CASSGLAGGIYEQYF. The CDR3 nucleotides read TGTGCCAGCAGCGGACTAGCGGGAGGGATATACGAGCAGTACTTC.

This chain links TRBV7-2 with TRBJ2-1; no clear D gene. Trimming removed 1 base at V and 0 bases at J, with 7 bases between. The CDR3 has 15 residues. CDR1 is SGHTA and CDR2 is FQGNSA in the germline V gene. CDR3 loop: CASSLDYSSYNEQFF. Here the CDR3 DNA reads TGTGCCAGCAGCTTAGACTACAGCTCCTACAATGAGCAGTTCTTC.

This clone appeared a few times. V and J are TRBV2 and TRBJ2-2, with a tentative D call TRBD2 (6 bases). The germline gives CDR1 SNHLY, CDR2 FYNNEI. Between the trimmed V and J ends, which lost 6 bases and 5 bases, there was a span of 7 bases. The CDR3 contains 12 residues. CDR3 bases: TGTGCCAGCAGACTAGCTACCGGGGAGCTGTTTTTT. Residues: CASRLATGELFF.

This clone was detected only once. The chain couples TRBV4-1 to TRBJ1-3; 8 bases are shared with TRBD1. V dropped 4 bases and J dropped 0; count of bases not matched to a gene: 5. The germline V gene encodes CDR1 MGHRA and CDR2 YSYEKL. The length of the CDR3 is 16 residues. The CDR3 nucleotides are TGCGCCAGCAGCCTTCGGACAGGGTCCTCTGGAAACACCATATATTTT. Residues: CASSLRTGSSGNTIYF.

This chain uses TRBV10-3 with TRBJ2-7; the match to TRBD2 covers 10 bases. There are 15 residues in the CDR3. The trim removed 3 bases at V and 0 bases at J, leaving 2 bases unmatched. Germline CDR1 is ENHRY and CDR2 is SYGVKD. CDR3 loop: CAISELAGSSYEQYF. The CDR3 nucleotides are TGTGCCATCAGTGAACTAGCGGGGTCCTCCTACGAGCAGTACTTC.

The J gene is TRBJ1-2, the V gene TRBV27; D may be TRBD1 (6 bases). With 3 bases removed from V and 7 bases from J, the gap between germline ends came to 12 bases. This CDR3 comprises 13 residues. Germline V gene lookup returns CDR1 MNHEY and CDR2 SMNVEV (reference sequence). CDR3 region: CASSFLGGVGYTF. The CDR3 DNA follows: TGTGCCAGCAGTTTTTTAGGGGGTGTTGGCTACACCTTC.

CDR3 in DNA: TGTGCCACCAGAGGCAGGGGGCGAGAGACCCAGTACTTC. Protein: CATRGRGRETQYF. The J gene is TRBJ2-5, the V gene TRBV15; 8 bases align to TRBD1. In germline, CDR1 is LNHNV, CDR2 YYDKDF (reference sequence). CDR3 length: 13 residues. With 6 bases clipped from V and 4 bases from J, the junction kept 4 bases outside the gene matches.

The chain links TRBV11-2 to TRBJ2-1, with TRBD2 as a possible D gene (5 bases). CDR3 length: 17 residues. Trimming cost V 4 bases and J 8 bases, with 24 bases left between them. The V gene's germline CDR1 is SGHAT and CDR2 FQNNGV. CDR3 in amino acids: CASSSPRRALFLHEQFF. The DNA for the CDR3 is TGTGCCAGCAGCTCTCCCAGGCGGGCCCTATTCCTCCATGAGCAGTTCTTC.

This clone was recorded a few times. This chain joins TRBV7-9 and TRBJ2-2; no clear D. Trimming removed 4 bases at V and 5 bases at J, with 5 bases between. The germline V gene encodes CDR1 SEHNR and CDR2 FQNEAQ (reference sequence). The CDR3 covers 12 residues. The CDR3 reads CASSSYTGELFF. DNA of the CDR3: TGTGCCAGCAGCTCGTATACCGGGGAGCTGTTTTTT.

V and J are TRBV18 and TRBJ1-4; no firm D call. CDR1 is KGHSH, CDR2 LQKENI, per germline. The CDR3 sequence is 14 residues long. Trimming took 4 bases from V and 3 from J, leaving 9 bases between them. The CDR3 region is CASSQEPSNEKLFF. CDR3 nucleotide sequence: TGTGCCAGCTCACAAGAACCCTCTAATGAAAAACTGTTTTTT.

The chain uses TRBV4-3 and TRBJ2-3; D may be TRBD2 (7 bases). CDR3 length: 17 residues. Germline loops: CDR1 LGHNA, CDR2 YSLEER. Trimming took 0 bases from V and 4 from J, leaving 17 bases between them. CDR3 in amino acids: CASSQDLGRGLADTQYF. CDR3 sequence (DNA): TGCGCCAGCAGCCAAGATCTGGGGCGGGGGCTGGCAGATACGCAGTATTTT.

V gene TRBV25-1 combines with J gene TRBJ1-5, with a tentative D call TRBD1 (5 bases). V shed 0 bases and J shed 7 bases, with 13 bases lying between them. The CDR3 has 15 residues. Looked up from germline, CDR1 is MGHDK and CDR2 is SYGVNS. As DNA, the CDR3 is TGTGCCAGCAGTGAATATAGTTTGGGGGAACAGCCCCAGCATTTT. Residues: CASSEYSLGEQPQHF.